This T cell receptor (gamma chain) was obtained from a study of gamma-delta T cells after stem cell transplantation. TCRdb called clones from the RT-PCR reads again using CATT. Counted here are 1,200 or so gamma-chain clones, approximately 65% occurring once; the ten biggest clones make up roughly 4.7%. The germline V gene has CDR1 VINAFY and CDR2 YDVSNSKD. The CDR3 totals 12 residues. The V gene end was trimmed by 3 bases and the J gene end by 8 bases; junction bases not matched to a gene: 7. The rearrangement joins TRGV5 to TRGJ1 or TRGJ2. Because TCRdb records no J gene, it was assigned here through a match of the DNA to germline. The TCR comes from a human donor. It is not recorded whose cells these are; they may come from a transplant donor. The sequenced sample consisted of gamma-delta T cells. As DNA, the CDR3 is TGTGCCACCTGGGACGGGTATGATAAGAAACTCTTT. Translated, it gives CATWDGYDKKLF.